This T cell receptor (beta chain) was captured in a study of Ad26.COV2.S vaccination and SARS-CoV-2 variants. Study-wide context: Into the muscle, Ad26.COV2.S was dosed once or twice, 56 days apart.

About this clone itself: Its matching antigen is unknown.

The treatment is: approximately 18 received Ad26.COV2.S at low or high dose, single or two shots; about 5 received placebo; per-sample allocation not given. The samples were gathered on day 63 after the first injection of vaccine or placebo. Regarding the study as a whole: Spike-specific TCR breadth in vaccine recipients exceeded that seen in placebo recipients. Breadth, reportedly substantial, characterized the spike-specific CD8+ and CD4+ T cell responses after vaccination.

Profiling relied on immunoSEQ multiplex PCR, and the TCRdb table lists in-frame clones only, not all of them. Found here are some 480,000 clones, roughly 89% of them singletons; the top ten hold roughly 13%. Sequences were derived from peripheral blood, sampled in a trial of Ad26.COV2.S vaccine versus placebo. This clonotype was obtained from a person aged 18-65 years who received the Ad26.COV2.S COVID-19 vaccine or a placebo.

CDR3 loop: CASTRAGETQYF. CDR3 DNA: TGCGCCAGCACCAGGGCGGGTGAGACCCAGTACTTC. The rearrangement joins TRBV10-1 to TRBJ2-5; possibly TRBD1 or TRBD2 for D (5 bases each). V lost 7 bases and J lost 5, with 11 bases in between. Per the germline V gene, CDR1 is WNHNN and CDR2 is SYGVQD (reference sequence). The CDR3 runs 12 residues.